The 5 T cell receptor beta chains below all came from one sample that was sequenced in a study of chemoradiotherapy in HPV16-positive cancers. This table comes from immunoSEQ multiplex PCR, and its TCRdb copy is limited to in-frame clones, with some not included. Counted here are tens of thousands of clones, approximately 88% occurring once; the ten biggest clones make up approximately 5%. Source: blood, taken from a patient who underwent chemoradiotherapy. These receptors were collected from a human donor with HPV-associated anogenital cancer.

This chain's CDR3 is CASSSLGGRTGTSIGYTF. CDR3 in DNA: TGTGCCAGCAGCTCCCTTGGAGGCCGGACCGGGACCTCTATCGGCTACACCTTC. This sequence joins TRBV5-5 and TRBJ1-2; maybe TRBD1 (5 bases). The CDR3 contains 18 residues. The germline CDR1 and CDR2 sequences are SGHKS and YYEKEE (reference sequence). The V end lost 3 bases, the J end lost 8 bases, and 29 bases lay between the germline ends.

V usage is TRBV2 and J usage is TRBJ1-3; 9 bases align to TRBD1. Unmatched junction bases numbered 5, after V lost 3 bases and J lost 2 bases. Germline V CDR1 and CDR2: SNHLY, FYNNEI. The CDR3 consists of 16 residues. This CDR3 is CASSDETGGAGNTIYF. CDR3 nucleotide sequence: TGTGCCAGCAGTGATGAAACAGGGGGCGCTGGAAACACCATATATTTT.

The chain uses TRBV6-1 and TRBJ1-1, with D unclear. The CDR3 is 12 residues long. Germline V CDR1 and CDR2: MNHNS, SASEGT. V was shortened by 7 bases and J by 1 base, with 7 bases between the two germline ends. The CDR3 coding sequence is TGTGCCAGCACCGGACGGAACACTGAAGCTTTCTTT. It is translated as CASTGRNTEAFF.

This chain uses TRBV5-1 with TRBJ1-1; D gene unclear. Trimming stripped 1 base from V and 5 bases from J, with 12 bases between. CDR3 length: 14 amino acids. The germline V gene has CDR1 SGHRS and CDR2 YFSETQ. Here the CDR3 DNA reads TGCGCCAGCAGCTTGACGGCCGGTAAGACTGAAGCTTTCTTT. This codes for CASSLTAGKTEAFF. Full variable domain (rest looked up from reference TRBV5-1 and TRBJ1-1): KAGVTQTPRYLIKTRGQQVTLSCSPISGHRSVSWYQQTPGQGLQFLFEYFSETQRNKGNFPGRFSGRQFSNSRSEMNVSTLELGDSALYLCASSLTAGKTEAFFGQGTRLTVV.

This clone has a single count. This rearrangement joins TRBV28 to TRBJ1-1, with D perhaps matching TRBD1 (6 bases). CDR3 length: 17 amino acids. Trimming removed 6 bases at V and 0 bases at J, with 20 bases between. CDR1 and CDR2 from the germline V gene are MDHEN and SYDVKM. The CDR3 DNA sequence: TGTGCCAGCAGCTCGAACTCTCAGGGGAGGGTGAACACTGAAGCTTTCTTT. Residues: CASSSNSQGRVNTEAFF.